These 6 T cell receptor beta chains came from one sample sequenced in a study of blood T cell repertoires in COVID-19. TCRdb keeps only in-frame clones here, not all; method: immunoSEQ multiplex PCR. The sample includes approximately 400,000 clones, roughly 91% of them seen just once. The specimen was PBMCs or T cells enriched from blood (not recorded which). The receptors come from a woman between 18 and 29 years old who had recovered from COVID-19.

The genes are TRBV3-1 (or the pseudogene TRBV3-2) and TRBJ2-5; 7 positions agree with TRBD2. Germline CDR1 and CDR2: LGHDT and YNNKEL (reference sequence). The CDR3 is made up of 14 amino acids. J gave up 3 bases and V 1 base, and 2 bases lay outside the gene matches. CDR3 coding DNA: TGTGCCAGCAGCCAAGGGCTAGCGGAAGAGACCCAGTACTTC. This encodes CASSQGLAEETQYF.

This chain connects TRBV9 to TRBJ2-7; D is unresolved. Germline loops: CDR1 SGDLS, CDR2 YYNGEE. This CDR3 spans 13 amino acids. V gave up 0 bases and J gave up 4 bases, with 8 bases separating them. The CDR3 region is CASSVGPTYEQYF. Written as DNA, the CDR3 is TGTGCCAGCAGCGTAGGGCCAACGTACGAGCAGTACTTC.

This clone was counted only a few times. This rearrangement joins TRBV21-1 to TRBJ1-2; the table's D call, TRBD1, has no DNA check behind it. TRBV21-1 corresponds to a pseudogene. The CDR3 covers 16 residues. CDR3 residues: CASLTGKRDSYYGYTF. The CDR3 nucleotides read TGTGCCAGCCTAACAGGTAAAAGGGACAGCTACTATGGCTACACCTTC.

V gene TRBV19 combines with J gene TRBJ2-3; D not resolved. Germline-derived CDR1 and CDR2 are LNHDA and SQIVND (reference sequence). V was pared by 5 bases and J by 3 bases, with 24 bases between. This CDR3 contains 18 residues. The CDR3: CASSLPQAPSPRTDTQYF. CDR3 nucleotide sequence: TGTGCCAGTAGTCTTCCCCAGGCCCCTTCACCCCGGACAGATACGCAGTATTTT. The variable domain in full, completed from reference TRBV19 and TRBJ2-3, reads DGGITQSPKYLFRKEGQNVTLSCEQNLNHDAMYWYRQDPGQGLRLIYYSQIVNDFQKGDIAEGYSVSREKKESFPLTVTSAQKNPTAFYLCASSLPQAPSPRTDTQYFGPGTRLTVL.

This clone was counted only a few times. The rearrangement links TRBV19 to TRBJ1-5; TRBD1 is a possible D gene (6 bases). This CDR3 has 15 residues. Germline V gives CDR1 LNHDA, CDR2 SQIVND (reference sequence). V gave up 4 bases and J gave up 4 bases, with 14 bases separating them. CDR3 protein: CASSKFGQTNQPQHF. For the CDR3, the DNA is TGTGCCAGTAGTAAATTTGGACAGACAAATCAGCCCCAGCATTTT.

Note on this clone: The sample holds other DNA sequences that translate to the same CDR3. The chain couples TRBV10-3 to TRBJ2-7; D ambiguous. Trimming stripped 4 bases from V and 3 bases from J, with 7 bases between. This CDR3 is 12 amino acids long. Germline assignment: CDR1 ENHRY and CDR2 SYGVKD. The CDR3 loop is CAISAGDYEQYF. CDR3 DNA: TGTGCCATCAGTGCCGGAGACTACGAGCAGTACTTC.